One and the same sample provided the 9 T cell receptor beta chains below, sequenced in a study of glioma-infiltrating T cells after dendritic cell vaccination. Data came from immunoSEQ multiplex PCR; TCRdb stores just in-frame clones and leaves some out. This sample has 95,000 to 110,000 clones, with roughly 76% found just once. The source material was blood, sampled before dendritic cell vaccination. The receptors come from a human donor with glioblastoma.

This chain connects TRBV7-8 to TRBJ1-1; no definite D call. The germline CDR1 and CDR2 sequences are SGHVS and FQNEAQ. This CDR3 has 16 residues. V was trimmed by 0 bases and J by 6 bases, leaving 17 bases between them. The DNA of the CDR3 is TGTGCCAGCAGCTTAGCGATTGCGGGGATCGGGGCTGAAGCTTTCTTT. Amino acid sequence: CASSLAIAGIGAEAFF.

V is TRBV30 and J is TRBJ2-7; 7 nucleotides match TRBD1. The CDR3 runs to 13 residues. Looked up from germline, CDR1 is GTSNPN and CDR2 is SVGIG (reference sequence). Unmatched junction bases numbered 5, after V lost 3 bases and J lost 3 bases. The chain's CDR3 is CAWSDRESYEQYF. CDR3 nucleotide sequence: TGTGCCTGGAGCGACAGGGAGAGCTACGAGCAGTACTTC. Full variable domain (outside the CDR3, taken from reference TRBV30 and TRBJ2-7): SQTIHQWPATLVQPVGSPLSLECTVEGTSNPNLYWYRQAAGRGLQLLFYSVGIGQISSEVPQNLSASRPQDRQFILSSKKLLLSDSGFYLCAWSDRESYEQYFGPGTRLTVT.

The chain links TRBV5-1 to TRBJ2-2, with D possibly TRBD2 on 6 matching bases. The CDR3 is made up of 15 amino acids. Trimming stripped 3 bases from V and 7 bases from J, with 16 bases between. CDR1 SGHRS and CDR2 YFSETQ come from the germline V gene. The CDR3 nucleotides are TGCGCCAGCAGCTCATCGGGACGCGGGAACGGGGAGCTGTTTTTT. This translates into CASSSSGRGNGELFF. Full variable domain (missing parts from reference TRBV5-1 and TRBJ2-2): KAGVTQTPRYLIKTRGQQVTLSCSPISGHRSVSWYQQTPGQGLQFLFEYFSETQRNKGNFPGRFSGRQFSNSRSEMNVSTLELGDSALYLCASSSSGRGNGELFFGEGSRLTVL.

This chain connects TRBV2 to TRBJ2-2, with 12 bases matching TRBD1. The trim removed 8 bases at V and 7 bases at J, leaving 5 bases unmatched. This CDR3 has 14 amino acids. The germline gives CDR1 SNHLY, CDR2 FYNNEI. In nucleotides, the CDR3 is TGTGCCAGCTGGGGGACAGGGGGCATCGGGGAGCTGTTTTTT. It is translated as CASWGTGGIGELFF.

V gene TRBV10-3 combines with J gene TRBJ1-4; 9 bases agree with TRBD1. Germline CDR1 reads ENHRY; CDR2 reads SYGVKD. After removal of 7 bases from V and 3 bases from J, the junction contained 3 bases not matched to a gene. This CDR3 region has 14 residues. Here the CDR3 reads CAINTGGPNEKLFF. CDR3 DNA sequence: TGTGCCATCAATACAGGGGGCCCTAATGAAAAACTGTTTTTT.

V and J are TRBV15 and TRBJ2-3, with TRBD1 matching 10 bases. V lost 2 bases to trimming and J lost 0 bases; unmatched junction nucleotides: 8. Germline CDR1 reads LNHNV; CDR2 reads YYDKDF (reference sequence). This CDR3 comprises 18 residues. This chain's CDR3 is CATSRYRTGGYSTDTQYF. The DNA for the CDR3 is TGTGCCACCAGCAGATATCGGACAGGGGGGTATAGCACAGATACGCAGTATTTT.

Points on this clone: The identical CDR3 is also encoded by other nucleotide sequences in the sample. The gene calls are TRBV6-1 and TRBJ1-1; D possibly corresponds to TRBD1 (5 bases). V shed 2 bases and J shed 3 bases, with 10 bases lying between them. Germline V gene lookup returns CDR1 MNHNS and CDR2 SASEGT. CDR3 length equals 14 residues. The CDR3 DNA follows: TGTGCCAGCAGTGAAATCGGGGGAGACACTGAAGCTTTCTTT. Encoded protein: CASSEIGGDTEAFF.

The chain has TRBV12-5 and TRBJ1-2; D not certain. The V gene's germline CDR1 is LGHNT and CDR2 FRNRAP. This CDR3 is built from 12 residues. The V end lost 7 bases, the J end lost 2 bases, and 8 bases lay between the germline ends. The CDR3 region is CASDRSNYGYTF. In nucleotides, the CDR3 is TGTGCTAGTGATAGGAGCAACTATGGCTACACCTTC. Complete variable domain (other parts from reference TRBV12-5 and TRBJ1-2): DARVTQTPRHKVTEMGQEVTMRCQPILGHNTVFWYRQTMMQGLELLAYFRNRAPLDDSGMPKDRFSAEMPDATLATLKIQPSEPRDSAVYFCASDRSNYGYTFGSGTRLTVV.

The chain recombines TRBV6-1 with TRBJ1-1, with TRBD1 as a possible D gene (5 bases). Trimming took off 6 bases at V and 3 bases at J, with 8 bases between the two ends. Looked up from germline, CDR1 is MNHNS and CDR2 is SASEGT. This CDR3 region has 12 residues. The CDR3 DNA sequence: TGTGCCAGCAGGATCAGGGACACTGAAGCTTTCTTT. Amino acids: CASRIRDTEAFF.